What follows describes a single T cell receptor (beta chain). Its antigen is as yet unknown. A multiplex PCR was run with 60 Vbeta primers and 13 Jbeta primers. TCRdb keeps only in-frame clones here, not all; method: immunoSEQ multiplex PCR. This sample has about 200,000 clones, with roughly 12% found just once. This sample was taken from a study of cytomegalovirus exposure and HLA in healthy donors. General study results and limits: Listed as cytomegalovirus-associated were 150 or so TCR beta chains. In a later analysis, TCR beta V- and J-gene trimming was associated with a missense DCLRE1C variant. Previous analysis showed most TCR beta V segments were productive about 87% or about 30% of the time.

CDR3 length: 13 amino acids. V shed 5 bases and J shed 3 bases, with 8 bases lying between them. Germline V CDR1 and CDR2: MGHDK, SYGVNS. The sequencing input was PBMCs. The chain combines TRBV25-1 with TRBJ1-5, with unresolved D. The receptor's source is a man in his fifties or sixties in good health and CMV-seropositive. CDR3 in amino acids: CASSPGYNQPQHF. Here the CDR3 DNA reads TGTGCCAGCAGTCCGGGATACAATCAGCCCCAGCATTTT.